Below, one TCR beta chain is given with its context. The data were taken from a study of control samples from healthy donors and cancer patients. The V and J ends lost 11 bases and 9 bases, in that order; junction bases with no gene match: 6. Germline V lookup: CDR1 SEHNR, CDR2 FQNEAQ (reference sequence). This CDR3 region has 11 residues. The assay was immunoSEQ multiplex PCR, and TCRdb's table has in-frame clones only and misses some. Seen here are roughly 170,000 clones, 94% observed once, and the top ten hold approximately 1.4%. The chain joins TRBV7-9 to TRBJ2-1; TRBD2 matches 8 bases. The sequenced material came from blood. The receptor comes from a woman aged 18-29 years in good health. For the CDR3, the DNA is TGTGCCCCGGTCGGGGGGGGTGAGCAGTTCTTC. Its protein product is CAPVGGGEQFF.